Listed below are T cell receptor beta chains from one sample, sequenced in a study of blood T cell repertoires in COVID-19. Profiled with immunoSEQ multiplex PCR; TCRdb holds only in-frame clones, not every one. Among nearly 300,000 clones listed, approximately 88% were seen once. Sequencing was carried out using peripheral blood. The source of these receptors is a woman under 40 who had recovered from COVID-19. CDR3s include the opening cysteine and the closing phenylalanine or tryptophan. A D gene is named only where the DNA matches it firmly. The size field is filled for only some rows; it gives once, few, many or a size class.

v_call,d_call,j_call,clone_size,cdr3_aa,cdr3_nt
TRBV7-3,-,TRBJ1-2,-,CASSDGQLNYGYTF,TGTGCCAGCAGCGACGGACAGCTTAACTATGGCTACACCTTC
TRBV15,-,TRBJ2-1,-,CATSRGGGYNEQFF,TGTGCCACCAGCCGAGGGGGGGGCTACAATGAGCAGTTCTTC
TRBV7-8,TRBD1,TRBJ1-1,-,CASSFPGQKNTEAFF,TGTGCCAGCAGCTTTCCGGGACAGAAGAACACTGAAGCTTTCTTT
TRBV24-1,-,TRBJ2-1,few,CATSDFEGTSGNEQFF,TGTGCCACCAGTGATTTTGAGGGTACCTCGGGCAATGAGCAGTTCTTC
TRBV18,TRBD2,TRBJ2-3,-,CASSPRGGSTDTQYF,TGTGCCAGCTCACCCCGGGGAGGGAGCACAGATACGCAGTATTTT
TRBV3-1/TRBV3-2,TRBD1,TRBJ2-7,-,CASSSQGDEQYF,TGTGCCAGCAGTTCACAGGGGGACGAGCAGTACTTC
TRBV3-1/TRBV3-2,-,TRBJ2-7,-,CASSQPGAYEQYF,TGTGCCAGCAGCCAGCCAGGGGCATACGAGCAGTACTTC
TRBV7-3,TRBD1,TRBJ2-1,-,CASRPDRGSYNEQFF,TGTGCCAGCAGACCGGACAGGGGTTCCTACAATGAGCAGTTCTTC
TRBV7-9,TRBD1,TRBJ1-2,once,CASSSSGQINYGYTF,TGTGCCAGCAGCTCATCGGGACAGATTAACTATGGCTACACCTTC
TRBV19,TRBD1,TRBJ1-2,-,CASSTRQGNYGYTF,TGTGCCAGTAGCACTCGACAGGGGAACTATGGCTACACCTTC
TRBV7-2,TRBD1,TRBJ2-7,once,CASSFGTGPYEQYF,TGTGCCAGCAGCTTCGGGACAGGGCCATACGAGCAGTACTTC
TRBV11-2,-,TRBJ2-7,-,CASSLDRAEQYF,TGTGCCAGCAGCTTAGACCGAGCGGAGCAGTACTTC
TRBV25-1,-,TRBJ1-5,-,CASSDSGLQPQHF,TGTGCCAGCAGTGACTCAGGGTTGCAGCCCCAGCATTTT
TRBV5-1,-,TRBJ2-7,-,CASSLDGNYEQYF,TGCGCCAGCAGCTTGGATGGCAATTACGAGCAGTACTTC
TRBV29-1,TRBD2,TRBJ2-7,once,CSVRGEGEQYF,TGCAGCGTTCGGGGGGAGGGCGAGCAGTACTTC
TRBV6-1,-,TRBJ1-2,few,CASSERPGVNYGYTF,TGTGCCAGCAGTGAAAGGCCAGGGGTTAACTATGGCTACACCTTC
TRBV11-3,TRBD1,TRBJ1-1,-,CASSSGTGATEAFF,TGTGCCAGCAGCTCCGGGACAGGGGCCACTGAAGCTTTCTTT
TRBV11-3,TRBD2,TRBJ2-1,-,CASSLGTTSGGAGDEQFF,TGTGCCAGCAGCTTAGGGACGACTAGCGGGGGGGCCGGGGATGAGCAGTTCTTC
TRBV20-1,-,TRBJ2-7,-,CSASSPLSTSIGSKYF,TGCAGTGCTAGTTCTCCCCTCTCGACTAGTATTGGGAGTAAGTACTTC
TRBV19,-,TRBJ2-2,-,CARRRGNTGELFF,TGTGCCAGAAGGAGGGGGAACACCGGGGAGCTGTTTTTT
TRBV20-1,-,TRBJ2-7,-,CSASRSYEQYF,TGCAGTGCTAGTCGGTCCTACGAGCAGTACTTC
TRBV5-4,TRBD2,TRBJ2-5,-,CASSAGGTSGAQETQYF,TGTGCCAGCAGCGCGGGCGGGACTAGCGGGGCCCAAGAGACCCAGTACTTC
TRBV6-5,-,TRBJ1-6,-,CASSYPKGGGISPLHF,TGTGCCAGCAGTTACCCCAAGGGGGGGGGTATTTCACCCCTCCACTTT
TRBV7-6,-,TRBJ2-7,-,CASSLDRGPSYEQYF,TGTGCCAGCAGCTTAGATCGGGGTCCCTCGTACGAGCAGTACTTC
TRBV4-3,TRBD2,TRBJ2-1,-,CASSQRLAGDLNEQFF,TGCGCCAGCAGCCAAAGACTAGCGGGGGACCTCAATGAGCAGTTCTTC
TRBV12-3/TRBV12-4,-,TRBJ2-1,few,CASSLFSQQFF,TGTGCCAGCAGTTTGTTTAGCCAACAGTTCTTC